This T cell receptor beta chain was retrieved from a study of long-term antiretroviral therapy in people with HIV. Study at large: The earliest samples came from an era when ART typically awaited falling CD4 counts.

Findings and limits, study-wide: Pre-ART clonal expansion yielded clones that dominated the repertoire at all time points. Relative to control repertoires, HIV repertoires exhibited narrower CDR3 length ranges. Although diversity increased after ART, it remained lower than in transplant donor controls.

V lost 0 bases to trimming and J lost 6 bases, with 11 bases between them. The germline gives CDR1 MNHEY, CDR2 SVGAGI. This CDR3 has 14 residues. For this clone: Its cognate antigen is unknown.

The assay used was immunoSEQ (version v3.0), run at survey level. Profiling relied on immunoSEQ multiplex PCR, and the TCRdb table lists in-frame clones only, not all of them. The table lists 16,000 or so clones, around four fifths of them singletons. The rearrangement uses TRBV6-5 and TRBJ1-1; D unclear. The sequencing here drew on unsorted PBMCs, taken 2.1 years after starting antiretroviral therapy. The sequence derives from a man in his forties with HIV. CDR3: CASSYSGISAEAFF. CDR3 nucleotide sequence: TGTGCCAGCAGTTACTCCGGGATTAGCGCTGAAGCTTTCTTT.